These T cell receptor beta chains were read from a single sample in a study of memory B cells and T cells in multiple sclerosis. Libraries were prepared by immunoSEQ multiplex PCR; TCRdb keeps only in-frame clonotypes and omits some of them. Among fewer than 40,000 clones listed, 86% were seen once. Their target antigens are unknown. Sequenced: PBMCs from blood kept in culture. These receptor sequences come from a human donor with multiple sclerosis. CDR3s leave out the opening cysteine and the closing phenylalanine or tryptophan.

CDR3aa: ASSQEAGYISYEQY
len: 14
j_gene: TRBJ2-7
v_gene: TRBV4-1

CDR3aa: ASSPGGFYEQY
len: 11
j_gene: TRBJ2-7
v_gene: TRBV9

CDR3aa: ASSLLAGGQETQY
len: 13
j_gene: TRBJ2-5
v_gene: TRBV11-2

CDR3aa: ASVRRVTGELF
len: 11
j_gene: TRBJ2-2
v_gene: TRBV7-6

CDR3aa: ASYLDRGETQY
len: 11
j_gene: TRBJ2-5
v_gene: TRBV2

CDR3aa: ASSTGLRYEQY
len: 11
j_gene: TRBJ2-7
v_gene: TRBV19

CDR3aa: ASSPLGGLDNEKLF
len: 14
j_gene: TRBJ1-4
v_gene: TRBV28

CDR3aa: ASSIPTGQGFYGYT
len: 14
j_gene: TRBJ1-2
v_gene: TRBV19

CDR3aa: ASITRSNTGELF
len: 12
j_gene: TRBJ2-2
v_gene: TRBV6-1

CDR3aa: ASSARVSPTSYNEQF
len: 15
j_gene: TRBJ2-1
v_gene: TRBV11-2

CDR3aa: ASSTQGGRAYEQY
len: 13
j_gene: TRBJ2-7
v_gene: TRBV5-4

CDR3aa: SASKETQY
len: 8
j_gene: TRBJ2-5
v_gene: TRBV20-1

CDR3aa: ASSPRTGQTGETQY
len: 14
j_gene: TRBJ2-5
v_gene: TRBV7-8

CDR3aa: ASSEAGPGWIVQPQH
len: 15
j_gene: TRBJ1-5
v_gene: TRBV6-1

CDR3aa: ATNLWGGETGELF
len: 13
j_gene: TRBJ2-2
v_gene: TRBV5-1

CDR3aa: ATSTGLAGAPYEQY
len: 14
j_gene: TRBJ2-7
v_gene: TRBV15

CDR3aa: ASSSQTYYGYT
len: 11
j_gene: TRBJ1-2
v_gene: TRBV5-6

CDR3aa: SVAAVLNTEAF
len: 11
j_gene: TRBJ1-1
v_gene: TRBV29-1

CDR3aa: ASQGAIYEQY
len: 10
j_gene: TRBJ2-7
v_gene: TRBV6-5

CDR3aa: ASSALGTGEPDNEQF
len: 15
j_gene: TRBJ2-1
v_gene: TRBV25-1

CDR3aa: ASSPAAGGHGDTQY
len: 14
j_gene: TRBJ2-3
v_gene: TRBV18

CDR3aa: ASSGSPLLWQY
len: 11
j_gene: TRBJ2-7
v_gene: TRBV6-6

CDR3aa: ASSQGIDEQY
len: 10
j_gene: TRBJ2-7
v_gene: TRBV10-1

CDR3aa: ASSFGGQTGELF
len: 12
j_gene: TRBJ2-2
v_gene: TRBV5-1

CDR3aa: ASSLGGVTYGYT
len: 12
j_gene: TRBJ1-2
v_gene: TRBV28

CDR3aa: ASSPTAQSYEQY
len: 12
j_gene: TRBJ2-7
v_gene: TRBV18

CDR3aa: ASSSRTGIADEQY
len: 13
j_gene: TRBJ2-7
v_gene: TRBV6-1

CDR3aa: ASSYSTEMNTEAF
len: 13
j_gene: TRBJ1-1
v_gene: TRBV6-5

CDR3aa: ASSAQTGWGIGEQF
len: 14
j_gene: TRBJ2-1
v_gene: TRBV11-2

CDR3aa: ASSLTDGGYGYT
len: 12
j_gene: TRBJ1-2
v_gene: TRBV27

CDR3aa: ASTLGQLSYGYT
len: 12
j_gene: TRBJ1-2
v_gene: TRBV28